What follows are 30 T cell receptor beta chains derived from one specimen sequenced in a study of CD8+ T cells in alopecia areata. Isolated RNA was reverse transcribed into cDNA used as the sequencing template. The table came from immunoSEQ multiplex PCR; TCRdb's copy has only in-frame clones and leaves some out. Altogether more than 110,000 clones are present, roughly 62% being singletons, with the ten largest covering under 7.5%. The input for sequencing was CD4+ T cells sorted from blood, taken at week 0. Receptors originate from a human donor with alopecia areata.

CDR3 amino acids: CASSTNLNTEAFF. CDR3 DNA: TGTGCCAGCAGCACAAACTTGAACACTGAAGCTTTCTTT. The chain joins TRBV7-2 to TRBJ1-1; no reliable D call. The V gene lost 5 bases and the J gene lost 0 bases, with 7 bases spanning the gap. The CDR3 is 13 amino acids. Per the germline V gene, CDR1 is SGHTA and CDR2 is FQGNSA.

This clone is a singleton in its sample. The rearrangement links TRBV6-5 to TRBJ2-5; a possible D gene is TRBD2 (7 bases). The germline gives CDR1 MNHEY, CDR2 SVGAGI. The CDR3 is 15 amino acids. V was trimmed by 2 bases and J by 4 bases, leaving 14 bases between them. CDR3 loop: CASSYGGGRSETQYF. The CDR3 nucleotides are TGTGCCAGCAGTTACGGCGGGGGCCGGTCAGAGACCCAGTACTTC.

The gene calls are TRBV7-2 and TRBJ2-7, with D possibly being TRBD1 (6 bases). The CDR3 runs 14 residues. V was clipped by 5 bases and J by 3 bases, with 14 bases between them. From germline, CDR1 is SGHTA and CDR2 FQGNSA. CDR3 coding DNA: TGTGCCAGCAGCCCACATAGGGGGATCTACGAGCAGTACTTC. Translated: CASSPHRGIYEQYF.

As concerns this clone: A junction boundary mismatches the germline segment, possibly from a read error. This chain connects TRBV30 to TRBJ1-2; D is undetermined. Germline V gene lookup returns CDR1 GTSNPN and CDR2 SVGIG (reference sequence). The CDR3 spans 13 residues. The CDR3 bases are TGTGCCTGGAGTGCCGGCGGCAGGTTAGCCTCTCACTTC. Translation gives CAWSAGGRLASHF.

The gene calls are TRBV5-1 and TRBJ2-5, with 8 bases fitting TRBD2. With V trimmed by 3 bases and J by 4 bases, 2 bases remained unmatched. Per germline, CDR1 SGHRS and CDR2 YFSETQ. This CDR3 is 13 amino acids long. The CDR3 sequence: CASSSGGSETQYF. The CDR3 DNA reads TGCGCCAGCAGCTCGGGGGGGTCAGAGACCCAGTACTTC.

This chain links TRBV7-9 with TRBJ1-2; the D is unclear. Germline CDR1 reads SEHNR; CDR2 reads FQNEAQ (reference sequence). The CDR3 totals 12 residues. With 5 bases removed from V and 7 bases from J, the gap between germline ends came to 11 bases. Here the CDR3 reads CASSLSGGGYTF. Here the CDR3 DNA reads TGTGCCAGCAGCCTGAGCGGCGGTGGCTACACCTTC. Drawing the rest from reference TRBV7-9 and TRBJ1-2, the complete variable domain is DTGVSQNPRHKITKRGQNVTFRCDPISEHNRLYWYRQTLGQGPEFLTYFQNEAQLEKSRLLSDRFSAERPKGSFSTLEIQRTEQGDSAMYLCASSLSGGGYTFGSGTRLTVV.

A remark on this clone: The same CDR3 also results from other DNA sequences found in this sample. The gene calls are TRBV15 and TRBJ2-7, with no clear D. The V and J ends lost 1 base and 1 base respectively, with 2 bases between them. The CDR3 extends over 12 amino acids. CDR1 is LNHNV, CDR2 YYDKDF, per germline (reference sequence). The CDR3 bases are TGTGCCACCAGCAGAGGGTCCTACGAGCAGTACTTC. The encoded protein is CATSRGSYEQYF.

The chain joins TRBV9 to TRBJ2-1, with D perhaps assigned TRBD1 or TRBD2 (5 bases each). CDR3 length equals 15 residues. Trimming left V 0 bases short and J 5 bases short, with 12 bases between. Germline CDR1 reads SGDLS; CDR2 reads YYNGEE. The DNA of the CDR3 is TGTGCCAGCAGCGTAGGCTTGGGACCTGACAATGAGCAGTTCTTC. Protein: CASSVGLGPDNEQFF.

This chain joins TRBV15 and TRBJ2-4; possibly TRBD1 or TRBD2 for D (6 bases each). The ends were cut back, 5 bases at V and 0 bases at J, with 8 bases in the middle. Germline CDR1 LNHNV, CDR2 YYDKDF (reference sequence). The CDR3 length is 14 residues. As DNA, the CDR3 is TGTGCCACCAGCGGGGGGCCAGCCAAAAACATTCAGTACTTC. Residues: CATSGGPAKNIQYF.

V gene TRBV29-1 combines with J gene TRBJ2-5; 9 bases line up with TRBD1. CDR3 length: 12 amino acids. V lost 7 bases and J lost 4; bases outside the gene matches: 4. Germline CDR1 SQVTM, CDR2 ANQGSEA. The CDR3 is CSATGGRETQYF. The CDR3 DNA is TGCAGCGCCACAGGGGGCAGAGAGACCCAGTACTTC.

In its sample, this clone was seen a few times. This chain connects TRBV14 to TRBJ1-2; D uncertain. The V end lost 1 base, the J end lost 9 bases, and 6 bases lay between the germline ends. The germline CDR1 and CDR2 sequences are SGHDN and FVKESK. The CDR3 is made up of 11 amino acids. CDR3 coding DNA: TGTGCCAGCAGCCAAGGGGGAAGCTACACCTTC. This sequence encodes CASSQGGSYTF.

Concerning this clone: An end of the junction differs from the germline gene, which may be a read error. Here the CDR3 reads CASSRGGGGTYEQCF. CDR3 bases: TGCGCCAGCAGCCGGGGCGGCGGGGGGACCTACGAGCAGTGCTTC. V usage is TRBV5-1 and J usage is TRBJ2-7; 8 nucleotides align to TRBD2. The CDR3 loop spans 15 amino acids. Per germline, CDR1 SGHRS and CDR2 YFSETQ.

The CDR3 DNA reads TGTGCCAGCAGCGTAAAGCCTACCCAAGAGACCCAGTACTTC. Translation gives CASSVKPTQETQYF. This chain links TRBV9 with TRBJ2-5; no reliable D call. In germline, CDR1 is SGDLS, CDR2 YYNGEE. Trimming removed 1 base at V and 1 base at J, with 8 bases between. The CDR3 is made up of 14 amino acids.

This clone was seen only once. This chain uses TRBV5-1 with TRBJ1-2; no definite D call. Germline V lookup: CDR1 SGHRS, CDR2 YFSETQ. The germline V and J ends were trimmed by 4 bases and 2 bases, with 9 bases remaining between them. The CDR3 covers 13 residues. CDR3 nucleotides: TGCGCCAGCAGCCACGGCGGCAACTATGGCTACACCTTC. It yields the protein CASSHGGNYGYTF.

This chain joins TRBV9 and TRBJ2-5, with 11 bases that match TRBD2. CDR3 length: 16 amino acids. Looked up from germline, CDR1 is SGDLS and CDR2 is YYNGEE. V trimming: 0 bases; J trimming: 2 bases; junction bases outside the gene matches: 3. CDR3 in DNA: TGTGCCAGCAGCGTAGGCACTAGCGGGGGACAAGAGACCCAGTACTTC. Translated: CASSVGTSGGQETQYF. Complete variable domain (other parts from reference TRBV9 and TRBJ2-5): DSGVTQTPKHLITATGQRVTLRCSPRSGDLSVYWYQQSLDQGLQFLIQYYNGEERAKGNILERFSAQQFPDLHSELNLSSLELGDSALYFCASSVGTSGGQETQYFGPGTRLLVL.

This clone has more than one count but fewer than ten. The chain has TRBV19 and TRBJ2-5, with a possible D match to TRBD2 (6 bases). This CDR3 contains 12 residues. Germline V CDR1 and CDR2: LNHDA, SQIVND (reference sequence). V was pared by 5 bases and J by 5 bases, with 9 bases between. The CDR3 nucleotides read TGTGCCAGTAGTCAGGGACTTGAGACCCAGTACTTC. Amino acid sequence: CASSQGLETQYF.

Notes on this clone: The same CDR3 arises from other DNA sequences in this sample as well. This sequence joins TRBV7-2 and TRBJ1-2, with D tentatively TRBD1 (5 bases). The V gene lost 5 bases and the J gene lost 1 base, with 8 bases spanning the gap. The CDR3 length is 13 residues. CDR1 SGHTA and CDR2 FQGNSA come from the germline V gene. CDR3 amino acids: CASSPDSNYGYTF. DNA of the CDR3: TGTGCCAGCAGCCCCGACAGTAACTATGGCTACACCTTC.

V gene TRBV5-1 combines with J gene TRBJ2-5, with TRBD1 matching over 8 bases. Germline loops: CDR1 SGHRS, CDR2 YFSETQ. This CDR3 spans 19 amino acids. Trimming removed 2 bases from V and 1 base from J; junction bases left unmatched: 16. CDR3 DNA: TGCGCCAGCAGCTTCCCGGAATCCGTGGACAGGGCGACCCAAGAGACCCAGTACTTC. Residues: CASSFPESVDRATQETQYF.

This clone has more than one count but fewer than ten. The chain carries TRBV7-6 and TRBJ2-2, with 7 bases aligning to TRBD2. With 4 bases clipped from V and 4 bases from J, the junction kept 3 bases outside the gene matches. Germline V gene lookup returns CDR1 SGHVS and CDR2 FNYEAQ. This CDR3 region has 14 residues. Here the CDR3 reads CASSSWGGTGELFF. CDR3 DNA: TGTGCCAGCAGCTCGTGGGGGGGCACCGGGGAGCTGTTTTTT.

This chain uses TRBV4-3 with TRBJ2-3; TRBD2 is a possible D gene (6 bases). Germline V gene sequence: CDR1 LGHNA, CDR2 YSLEER. Trimming shortened V by 4 bases and J by 2 bases, and 16 bases separated the two germline ends. The CDR3 is 16 amino acids. CDR3 in amino acids: CASSPSRTILTDTQYF. The CDR3 nucleotides are TGCGCCAGCAGCCCCTCCAGGACTATCCTCACAGATACGCAGTATTTT.

This rearrangement joins TRBV4-1 to TRBJ1-5; D ambiguous. The CDR3 length is 15 residues. Trimming took 0 bases from V and 6 from J, leaving 12 bases between them. CDR1 MGHRA and CDR2 YSYEKL come from the germline V gene. The CDR3 sequence is CASSQDRLGSQPQHF. The CDR3 DNA is TGCGCCAGCAGCCAAGACAGGTTGGGGAGTCAGCCCCAGCATTTT.

Points on this clone: Other nucleotide sequences from this sample produce the same CDR3. V usage is TRBV29-1 and J usage is TRBJ1-2; D uncertain. Germline V CDR1 and CDR2: SQVTM, ANQGSEA. The CDR3 length is 11 residues. Trimming shortened V by 4 bases and J by 4 bases, and 7 bases separated the two germline ends. CDR3 residues: CSVGGFYGYTF. For the CDR3, the DNA is TGCAGCGTTGGAGGGTTCTATGGCTACACCTTC.

V usage is TRBV5-1 and J usage is TRBJ2-1, with D perhaps TRBD1 (5 bases). The length of the CDR3 is 15 residues. CDR1 is SGHRS and CDR2 is YFSETQ in the germline V gene. V shed 4 bases and J shed 9 bases, with 20 bases lying between them. The CDR3 nucleotides are TGCGCCAGCAGCCCTGACAGTCGAGCGTTGAGTGAGCAGTTCTTC. Translated: CASSPDSRALSEQFF.

This clone turned up a few times. CDR3 DNA sequence: TGTGCCAGCAGCTTAGGGCTACCCACAGATACGCAGTATTTT. It yields the protein CASSLGLPTDTQYF. The chain is built from TRBV7-2 and TRBJ2-3; D is unresolved. The CDR3 totals 14 residues. Per germline, CDR1 SGHTA and CDR2 FQGNSA. V dropped 1 base and J dropped 2 bases, with 7 bases sitting between them. The whole variable domain, filled in from reference TRBV7-2 and TRBJ2-3, reads GAGVSQSPSNKVTEKGKDVELRCDPISGHTALYWYRQSLGQGLEFLIYFQGNSAPDKSGLPSDRFSAERTGGSVSTLTIQRTQQEDSAVYLCASSLGLPTDTQYFGPGTRLTVL.

This clone was observed a handful of times. The rearrangement joins TRBV30 to TRBJ1-1; no clear D. V was trimmed by 1 base and J by 11 bases, leaving 17 bases between them. The CDR3 has 13 amino acids. Germline CDR1 reads GTSNPN; CDR2 reads SVGIG (reference sequence). CDR3 nucleotides: TGTGCCTGGAGTGGGACGGCCACAACTATGGCTTTCTTT. Translating it yields CAWSGTATTMAFF.

The chain links TRBV29-1 to TRBJ2-5; possible D gene TRBD2, 5 bases. The CDR3 spans 10 residues. Looked up from germline, CDR1 is SQVTM and CDR2 is ANQGSEA. The germline V and J ends were trimmed by 5 bases and 6 bases, with 7 bases remaining between them. As DNA, the CDR3 is TGCAGCGTTCTCGGGAAGACCCAGTACTTC. Its translation: CSVLGKTQYF. Using reference TRBV29-1 and TRBJ2-5 for the parts outside the CDR3, the full variable domain is SAVISQKPSRDICQRGTSLTIQCQVDSQVTMMFWYRQQPGQSLTLIATANQGSEATYESGFVIDKFPISRPNLTFSTLTVSNMSPEDSSIYLCSVLGKTQYFGPGTRLLVL.

This clone has more than one count but fewer than ten. The chain couples TRBV5-4 to TRBJ1-1; D call uncertain. Trimming removed 0 bases from V and 6 bases from J, with 3 bases in between. This CDR3 has 11 amino acids. Germline CDR1 is SGHNT and CDR2 is YYREEE (reference sequence). The CDR3 DNA sequence: TGTGCCAGCAGCTTGGAGGCTGAAGCTTTCTTT. Amino acids: CASSLEAEAFF.

The rearrangement joins TRBV23-1 to TRBJ1-2, with a weak D call TRBD1 (5 bases). TRBV23-1 is annotated as an ORF whose role is uncertain. The CDR3 contains 9 residues. Trimming cost V 11 bases and J 8 bases, with 9 bases left between them. For the CDR3, the DNA is TGCGCCCACCGGGACGGCTACACCTTC. Amino acid sequence: CAHRDGYTF.

This chain connects TRBV25-1 to TRBJ2-7, with D perhaps matching TRBD1 (5 bases). The CDR3 contains 15 residues. CDR1 is MGHDK, CDR2 SYGVNS, per germline. The ends were cut back, 1 base at V and 3 bases at J, with 13 bases in the middle. CDR3 region: CASSESKGPYYEQYF. CDR3 coding DNA: TGTGCCAGCAGTGAATCGAAGGGGCCGTACTACGAGCAGTACTTC.

The V call is TRBV5-1, the J call TRBJ1-1, with 8 bases fitting TRBD1. Germline V gene sequence: CDR1 SGHRS, CDR2 YFSETQ. Trimming removed 4 bases from V and 3 bases from J; junction bases left unmatched: 11. The CDR3 is 16 residues long. CDR3 coding DNA: TGCGCCAGCAGCCAACAACCGACAGGGGTAGACACTGAAGCTTTCTTT. It yields the protein CASSQQPTGVDTEAFF.